This TCR beta chain was profiled in a study of T-cell memory formation after mild COVID-19. Study-wide context: There were largely donor-specific TCR clusters. Study-wide results and limits: Cross-reactive memory apparently joined, as some responding clones appeared in pre-infection memory. Day 15 to 85 contracting clones showed balanced CD4/CD8; later expanders leaned CD4+.

A note on this clonotype: Its matching antigen is unknown.

Deletions cut 1 base from V and 4 bases from J, with 10 bases between. Germline CDR1 is SGHAT and CDR2 is FQNNGV. The CDR3 covers 15 residues. Researchers used 5'RACE with constant-segment primers to make TCR alpha and TCR beta cDNA libraries that carry sample barcodes and UMIs. From the 5' RACE reads, TCRdb called clonotypes with MiXCR, one entry per CDR3 protein. Altogether roughly 250,000 distinct CDR3 sequences are present, 15% to 20% being singletons, with the ten largest covering 22%. The rearrangement links TRBV11-2 to TRBJ2-2; no reliable D call. The source is a man between 18 and 29 years old who had mild COVID-19 (a few samples of this study predate the infection). Cell type and time point are not known. Sequenced input: PBMCs or a T cell subset sorted from them (not recorded which). Here the CDR3 reads CASSLGTETTGELFF. For the CDR3, the DNA is TGTGCCAGCAGCTTAGGGACGGAGACCACCGGGGAGCTGTTTTTT.